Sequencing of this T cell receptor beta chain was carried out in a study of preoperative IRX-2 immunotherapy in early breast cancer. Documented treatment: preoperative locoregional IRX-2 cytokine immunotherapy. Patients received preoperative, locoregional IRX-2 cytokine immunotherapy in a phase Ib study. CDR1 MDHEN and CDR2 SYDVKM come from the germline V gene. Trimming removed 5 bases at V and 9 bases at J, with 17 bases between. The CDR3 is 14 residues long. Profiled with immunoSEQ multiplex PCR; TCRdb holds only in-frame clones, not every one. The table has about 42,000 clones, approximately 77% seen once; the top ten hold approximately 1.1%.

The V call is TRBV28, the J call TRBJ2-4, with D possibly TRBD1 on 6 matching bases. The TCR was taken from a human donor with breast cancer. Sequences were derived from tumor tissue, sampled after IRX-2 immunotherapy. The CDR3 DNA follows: TGTGCCAGCAGTCACGGGACAATGCAAGGCATTCAGTACTTC. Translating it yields CASSHGTMQGIQYF. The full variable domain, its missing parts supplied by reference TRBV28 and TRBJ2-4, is DVKVTQSSRYLVKRTGEKVFLECVQDMDHENMFWYRQDPGLGLRLIYFSYDVKMKEKGDIPEGYSVSREKKERFSLILESASTNQTSMYLCASSHGTMQGIQYFGAGTRLSVL.